This T cell receptor beta chain was sequenced in a study of T cells in Graves' hyperthyroidism and ophthalmopathy. The J segment lost 3 bases and the V segment lost 5 bases, leaving 8 bases of the junction unmatched. Germline V lookup: CDR1 SGHVS, CDR2 FQNEAQ. This CDR3 spans 15 amino acids. The investigators amplified TCR beta CDR3 regions from RNA transcripts. The study used the HTBI primer set for a first-round RT-PCR of the TCR CDR3. One entry per CDR3 protein, called by TCRdb with MiXCR from the multiplex PCR reads. The sample consists of some 510,000 distinct CDR3 sequences, less than 25% of them appearing once. This clonotype was recorded a few times.

The TCR comes from a young man with Graves' hyperthyroidism. Input material: blood. J is TRBJ2-3 and V is TRBV7-8; 7 nucleotides line up with TRBD1. The CDR3 DNA is TGTGCCAGCAGCGGCGACAGGGAAGGGACAGATACGCAGTATTTT. Amino acids: CASSGDREGTDTQYF.